This record looks at one T cell receptor beta chain sequence and its context. This clonotype was seen many times. Its recognized antigen is unknown. Per-nucleotide qualities are absent, and no much larger clonotype sits a single base away. Ophthalmopathy patients had moderately to severely active disease, Clinical Activity Score of at least 3, NOSPECS grade of at least 4, and duration under 3 months. Any patient with an uncontrolled infection, another autoimmune disease, pregnancy or lactation was excluded. Diagnoses relied on clinical symptoms, serum thyroxine and TRAb, thyroid ultrasound and orbital computed tomography. Ficoll-Paque density gradient centrifugation was used to isolate PBMCs from approximately 10 ml of fresh peripheral blood. Trizol reagent was used to extract total RNA, and RNA quality was then checked on an Agilent 2100 Bioanalyzer. This sample is part of a study of T cells in Graves' hyperthyroidism and ophthalmopathy (dated by TCRdb to between 2018 and 2021). Concerning the study at large: Peripheral blood was sampled at the time of initial diagnosis, prior to any treatment. The roughly 90 discovery patients were divided at random into training and test sets in a 7:3 ratio. To identify distinguishing TCR V-J signatures, a discovery cohort of 90 to 100 patients was used, comprising 40 to 45 with Graves' ophthalmopathy and 57 with stable Graves' hyperthyroidism. An independent validation cohort of about 19 hyperthyroidism patients and 17 patients who later progressed to ophthalmopathy tested prospective prediction of ophthalmopathy. TCR Vbeta CDR3 sequencing of 140 or so peripheral blood samples (approximately 44 ophthalmopathy, 75 to 85 hyperthyroidism and approximately 17 progressor patients) is reported in the paper. After blood sampling, hyperthyroidism patients were treated with methimazole at a starting dose of 30 mg daily, and ophthalmopathy patients were treated with high-dose intravenous methylprednisolone. In about 6 Graves' hyperthyroidism patients, the study also compared T-cell repertoires from thyroid tissue with T-cell repertoires from blood. General conclusions and limits of the study: Most expanded thyroid clonotypes (frequency above 0.001) were also detected in blood, suggesting blood repertoires may reflect thyroid immune responses. A model built on a 13 V-J signature distinguished ophthalmopathy from stable hyperthyroidism, reaching around 90% sensitivity and under 84% specificity in cross-validation and 80%/75% in testing. In validation, the model predicted progression to ophthalmopathy a median of approximately 6.6 months before onset, with 70% to 71% sensitivity and 72.22% specificity. No statistical method was used to fix the sample size in advance, and group allocation was not hidden from the investigators.

The cysteine opens and the phenylalanine closes a CDR3 of 14 amino acids. The sequence is cut down to CDR3 DNA, 42 bases in frame from base 1. CDR1 MDHEN and CDR2 SYDVKM were looked up in the germline V gene. The V end loses 4 bases and the J end loses 5 bases, and a stretch of 15 bases separates them. The TCR beta CDR3 regions were amplified from RNA transcripts. The first round of RT-PCR for the TCR CDR3 was performed with the HTBI primer set and the Qiagen OneStep RT-PCR kit. Libraries were constructed in a second round of multiplex PCR, after which size selection and purification were carried out. Paired-end sequencing of the libraries was performed with 100 bp reads on an Illumina HiSeq2000. The published analysis was carried out like this. SOAPnuke was used to process the raw data, removing reads that contained adapters or uncalled bases, had a mean Phred below 15, or lacked an exact match to the constant primer or identifier. High-quality paired reads were merged using COPE v1.2.5, and each unique nucleotide sequence was defined as a clonotype. Clonotypes were aligned to IMGT TRBV, TRBD and TRBJ reference segments using MiTCR v1.1. The analysis included only V-J combinations with a frequency above 0.0001, which together covered approximately 99% of the repertoires. A TCS score was defined as the ratio of F50 (clonal expansion) to E x V (chaos), with BLOSUM62-based TCRdist applied between CDR3 peptides within each V-J. Welch's t-statistics and random forest reduced around 510 V-J features to roughly 13, which were used in a naive Bayes classifier (R e1071). Using fastp trimming at Q25 and MiXCR clonotype assembly, TCRdb reanalyzed the public sequencing data and kept in-frame beta chains. Under each unique CDR3 protein, matching rows form one entry showing the most common genes and DNA. TCRdb's processing, not the authors' own work, is the source of the V and J calls. For this sample the table gives over 250,000 distinct CDR3 sequences, of which roughly 13% were detected only once. Of the sample, 30% to 35% is held by the ten largest clones.

The sequence joins TRBV28 to TRBJ2-7; the D segment might be TRBD1 or TRBD2, since each matches 5 bases. The specimen sequenced was blood. The sequence came from a woman aged 35 to 49 with Graves' ophthalmopathy. CDR3 sequence: CASSYRDVVDEQYF. The nucleotide sequence reads as follows: TGTGCCAGCAGTTATCGGGACGTAGTAGACGAGCAGTACTTC.